The 21 T cell receptor beta chains below come from one sample, sequenced in a study of blood T cells in healthy people across ages. With a J-beta primer mix and a sample-barcoded 5' primer, a second PCR ran roughly 6 to 11 cycles. TCRdb passed the 5' RACE reads through MiXCR, listing each CDR3 protein once. The data hold 550,000 to 750,000 distinct CDR3 sequences, with roughly 21% observed a single time. Sequenced: blood. The receptors stem from a man in his 70s in good health.

With respect to this clonotype: A read error may produce the germline difference seen at one junction end. J is TRBJ2-1 and V is TRBV9, with D maybe TRBD2 (7 bases). Per the germline V gene, CDR1 is SGDLS and CDR2 is YYNGEE. The CDR3 runs 14 residues. The CDR3: CASSVGGGGEVEFF. CDR3 DNA: TGTGCCAGTAGCGTAGGAGGGGGAGGGGAGGTCGAGTTCTTC.

In its sample, this clonotype was seen a few times. This rearrangement joins TRBV6-2 or TRBV6-3 to TRBJ2-1; D possibly matches TRBD1 or TRBD2 (5 bases each). Germline loops: CDR1 MNHEY, CDR2 SVGEGT. V dropped 6 bases and J dropped 5 bases, with 14 bases sitting between them. CDR3 size: 14 residues. The CDR3 sequence is CASSPTGPNNEQFF. In DNA form, the CDR3 reads TGTGCCAGCAGCCCCACGGGACCCAACAATGAGCAGTTCTTC.

V usage is TRBV24-1 and J usage is TRBJ2-7, with a tentative D call TRBD2 (5 bases). Per germline, CDR1 KGHDR and CDR2 SFDVKD. V was clipped by 3 bases and J by 3 bases, with 17 bases between them. The CDR3 length is 16 residues. DNA of the CDR3: TGTGCCACCAGTGATGGTTCGGCAGGTCGGGACTACGAGCAGTACTTC. It encodes CATSDGSAGRDYEQYF.

This clonotype came up a few times. This chain connects TRBV14 to TRBJ1-6; D gene unclear. Trimming stripped 0 bases from V and 5 bases from J, with 11 bases between. The germline gives CDR1 SGHDN, CDR2 FVKESK. The CDR3 sequence is 16 residues long. The DNA for the CDR3 is TGTGCCAGCAGCCAAGATCGGCAGGTTAATAATTCACCCCTCCACTTT. Protein sequence: CASSQDRQVNNSPLHF.

Regarding this clonotype: Compared with germline, one end of the junction differs, possibly owing to a read error. The V call is TRBV29-1, the J call TRBJ1-1, with 9 bases fitting TRBD1. Germline CDR1 reads SQVTM; CDR2 reads ANQGSEA. This CDR3 spans 16 amino acids. The CDR3 DNA reads TGCGGCGTTGAGCCCGGGACAGGGATGTTGAACACTGAAGCTTTCTTT. Translated, it gives CGVEPGTGMLNTEAFF.

This clonotype was recorded at least ten times. This chain joins TRBV6-5 and TRBJ1-5, with a tentative D call TRBD1 (6 bases). In germline, CDR1 is MNHEY, CDR2 SVGAGI. This CDR3 region has 13 residues. The germline V and J ends were trimmed by 4 bases and 4 bases, with 8 bases remaining between them. Written as DNA, the CDR3 is TGTGCCAGCAGTTTTCAGGGGAATCAGCCCCAGCATTTT. As protein: CASSFQGNQPQHF.

To note about this clonotype: A junction boundary mismatches the germline segment, possibly from a read error. The J gene is TRBJ2-3, the V gene TRBV7-9; a possible D gene is TRBD2 (6 bases). The CDR3 has 14 amino acids. Looked up from germline, CDR1 is SEHNR and CDR2 is FQNEAQ (reference sequence). Here the CDR3 DNA reads TGTGCCAGCAGCCTAGCGTCGGGGAAGGATACGCAGTATTTT. This codes for CASSLASGKDTQYF.

V gene TRBV29-1 combines with J gene TRBJ2-5; no firm D call. This CDR3 contains 11 residues. The ends were cut back, 6 bases at V and 3 bases at J, with 8 bases in the middle. From germline, CDR1 is SQVTM and CDR2 ANQGSEA. CDR3 sequence: CSVREKETQYF. CDR3 nucleotide sequence: TGCAGCGTCCGTGAAAAAGAGACCCAGTACTTC.

This clonotype has just a few counts. DNA for the CDR3: TGTGCCAGCACCTTAAGGGAAGAGACCCAGTACTTC. The encoded protein is CASTLREETQYF. This chain joins TRBV12-3 or TRBV12-4 and TRBJ2-5; D not certain. This CDR3 is 12 amino acids long. With 7 bases removed from V and 3 bases from J, the gap between germline ends came to 9 bases.

This clonotype was found many times. The J gene is TRBJ2-5, the V gene TRBV7-6; D perhaps matches TRBD1 (6 bases). V shed 1 base and J shed 4 bases, with 10 bases lying between them. CDR1 SGHVS and CDR2 FNYEAQ come from the germline V gene. The CDR3 consists of 14 residues. The CDR3 protein is CASSLDGGGETQYF. CDR3 sequence (DNA): TGTGCCAGCAGCTTAGATGGGGGCGGAGAGACCCAGTACTTC. Together with reference TRBV7-6 and TRBJ2-5, the CDR3 gives the full variable domain: GAGVSQSPRYKVTKRGQDVALRCDPISGHVSLYWYRQALGQGPEFLTYFNYEAQQDKSGLPNDRFSAERPEGSISTLTIQRTEQRDSAMYRCASSLDGGGETQYFGPGTRLLVL.

V usage is TRBV2 and J usage is TRBJ2-1, with TRBD2 matching 7 bases. Germline V lookup: CDR1 SNHLY, CDR2 FYNNEI. J gave up 5 bases and V 6 bases, and 4 bases lay outside the gene matches. The length of the CDR3 is 13 residues. This chain's CDR3 is CASRESGNNEQFF. The CDR3 nucleotides read TGTGCCAGCAGAGAGAGCGGGAACAATGAGCAGTTCTTC.

This clonotype was seen many times. V is TRBV20-1 and J is TRBJ2-3, with D perhaps matching TRBD1 (5 bases). V lost 0 bases and J 3 bases, leaving 13 bases between the germline ends. Germline CDR1 reads DFQATT; CDR2 reads SNEGSKA (reference sequence). This CDR3 has 15 residues. The CDR3 sequence: CSAREGAAGTDTQYF. CDR3 nucleotide sequence: TGCAGTGCTAGAGAAGGGGCGGCCGGGACAGATACGCAGTATTTT.

This clonotype was seen only a few times. This chain links TRBV27 with TRBJ2-7; D gene uncertain. Germline assignment: CDR1 MNHEY and CDR2 SMNVEV (reference sequence). The CDR3 runs 15 residues. The ends were cut back, 2 bases at V and 3 bases at J, with 14 bases in the middle. For the CDR3, the DNA is TGTGCCAGCAGTTTAAAAGGGCTCCCGTACTACGAGCAGTACTTC. The encoded protein is CASSLKGLPYYEQYF.

This clonotype was seen many times. The rearrangement links TRBV6-6 to TRBJ2-2; 9 bases agree with TRBD2. Unmatched junction bases numbered 15, after V lost 2 bases and J lost 5 bases. Looked up from germline, CDR1 is MNHNY and CDR2 is SVGAGI (reference sequence). The CDR3 totals 19 residues. The CDR3 region is CASSYAPGLASLPTGELFF. The CDR3 nucleotides read TGTGCCAGCAGTTACGCACCGGGACTAGCTTCTTTGCCGACCGGGGAGCTGTTTTTT.

In this sample, this clonotype turned up many times. The chain links TRBV12-3 or TRBV12-4 to TRBJ2-7; 9 bases agree with TRBD1. This CDR3 is 15 amino acids long. With V trimmed by 4 bases and J by 4 bases, 8 bases remained unmatched. The CDR3 sequence is CASSSPTGGRYEQYF. DNA for the CDR3: TGTGCCAGCAGTTCCCCGACAGGGGGTAGGTACGAGCAGTACTTC.

This clonotype was detected only a few times. The chain recombines TRBV5-1 with TRBJ2-1, with 9 bases fitting TRBD1. The germline CDR1 and CDR2 sequences are SGHRS and YFSETQ. Germline trimming cut 4 bases from V and 8 bases from J; bases unmatched to any gene: 7. The CDR3 extends over 14 amino acids. CDR3 in amino acids: CASSLGQGTDEQFF. The CDR3 nucleotides are TGCGCCAGCAGCCTGGGACAGGGAACCGATGAGCAGTTCTTC. The entire variable domain, with the rest obtained from reference TRBV5-1 and TRBJ2-1, is as follows: KAGVTQTPRYLIKTRGQQVTLSCSPISGHRSVSWYQQTPGQGLQFLFEYFSETQRNKGNFPGRFSGRQFSNSRSEMNVSTLELGDSALYLCASSLGQGTDEQFFGPGTRLTVL.

A note on this clonotype: Here the CDR3 omits its conserved ending phenylalanine or tryptophan, so a read error is the likely source. This chain connects TRBV3-1 to TRBJ2-1, with TRBD2 matching 9 bases. The CDR3 covers 16 residues. The trim removed 1 base at V and 8 bases at J, leaving 9 bases unmatched. Germline V gene sequence: CDR1 LGHDT, CDR2 YNNKEL (reference sequence). The CDR3 is CASSQGGGRAGYEQFL. The CDR3 bases are TGTGCCAGCAGCCAAGGCGGCGGGAGGGCCGGGTATGAGCAGTTCCTC.

In its sample, this clonotype was seen a few times. The chain employs TRBV20-1 and TRBJ2-1; either TRBD1 or TRBD2 may fit D (6 bases each). The J call could be wrong; TRBJ2-7 is a better fit for the DNA end. This CDR3 is built from 15 residues. The germline gives CDR1 DFQATT, CDR2 SNEGSKA (reference sequence). CDR3 DNA sequence: TGCAGTGCTAGGCAGGGGTCTAGCGCACGCTACGAGCAGTACTTC. Translated: CSARQGSSARYEQYF.

This clonotype was seen at least ten times. The rearrangement uses TRBV12-3 or TRBV12-4 and TRBJ1-2; perhaps TRBD1 as D (5 bases). The CDR3 spans 10 residues. V was trimmed by 6 bases and J by 13 bases, leaving 12 bases between them. CDR3 region: CASSQGDLTF. The CDR3 region has the DNA TGTGCCAGCAGCCAGGGAGATCTCACCTTC.

For this clonotype: An end of the junction does not agree with germline; a read error may underlie this. CDR3 sequence: CIVELTSVSTDTQYF. The CDR3 DNA follows: TGCATCGTTGAACTGACTAGCGTGAGCACAGATACGCAGTATTTT. The chain combines TRBV29-1 with TRBJ2-3; TRBD2 matches 8 bases. CDR3 length: 15 residues. Germline-derived CDR1 and CDR2 are SQVTM and ANQGSEA.

At least ten counts were recorded for this clonotype. The V and J genes are TRBV20-1 and TRBJ2-1, with 7 bases fitting TRBD1. The CDR3 contains 14 residues. V lost 3 bases and J lost 10; bases outside the gene matches: 12. The germline V gene encodes CDR1 DFQATT and CDR2 SNEGSKA (reference sequence). The CDR3 region has the DNA TGCAGTGCTAGCCCGGGACAGCCATCGGCAGAGCAGTTCTTC. This translates into CSASPGQPSAEQFF.